The subject of this entry is one TCR beta chain. The sample belongs to a study of blood T cell repertoires in COVID-19. Study-level information: From the United States, Italy and Spain came samples of acute and convalescent COVID-19.

TCRdb's table, derived via immunoSEQ multiplex PCR, lists solely in-frame clones and lacks some. The profile shows just under 85,000 clones, around four fifths of them singletons. Trimming cost V 6 bases and J 3 bases, with 14 bases left between them. Per the germline V gene, CDR1 is ENHRY and CDR2 is SYGVKD. This CDR3 spans 14 amino acids. This receptor was obtained from a woman aged 55-69 years with acute or convalescent COVID-19. J is TRBJ2-5 and V is TRBV10-3; D may be TRBD2 (6 bases). Sequencing was performed on peripheral blood. DNA for the CDR3: TGTGCCATCAGGGGGTCTGGCGGGGAAGAGACCCAGTACTTC. Its protein is CAIRGSGGEETQYF.